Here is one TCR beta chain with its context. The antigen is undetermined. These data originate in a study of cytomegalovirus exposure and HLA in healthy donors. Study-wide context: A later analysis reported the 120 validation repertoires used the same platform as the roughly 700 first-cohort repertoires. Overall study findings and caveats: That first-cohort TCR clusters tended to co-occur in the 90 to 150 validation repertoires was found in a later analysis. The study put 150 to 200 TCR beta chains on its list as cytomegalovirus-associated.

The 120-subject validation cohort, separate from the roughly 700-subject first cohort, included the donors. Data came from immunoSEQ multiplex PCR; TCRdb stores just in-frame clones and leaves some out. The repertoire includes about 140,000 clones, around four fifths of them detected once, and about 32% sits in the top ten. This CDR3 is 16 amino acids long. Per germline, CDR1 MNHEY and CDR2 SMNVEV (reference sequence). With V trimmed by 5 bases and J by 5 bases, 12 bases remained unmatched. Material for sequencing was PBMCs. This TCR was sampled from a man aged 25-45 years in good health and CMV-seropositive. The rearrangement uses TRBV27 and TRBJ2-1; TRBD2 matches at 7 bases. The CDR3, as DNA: TGTGCCAGCAGTCCCGTCCCCAGCGGGAAGGACAATGAGCAGTTCTTC. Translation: CASSPVPSGKDNEQFF.